This T cell receptor beta chain was sequenced in a study of blood T cell repertoires in COVID-19. On the study more broadly: Samples representing acute and convalescent COVID-19 were sourced from the United States, Italy and Spain.

Method: immunoSEQ multiplex PCR; TCRdb's copy keeps in-frame clones and lacks some. The repertoire holds about 180,000 clones, with around 80% as singletons. CDR1 and CDR2 from the germline V gene are SGDLS and YYNGEE. The CDR3 is 15 amino acids. The ends were cut back, 0 bases at V and 1 base at J, with 10 bases in the middle. The source of this sequence is a man in his sixties who had been exposed to COVID-19. Specimen: PBMCs or T cells enriched from blood (not recorded which). The gene calls are TRBV9 and TRBJ2-5; TRBD2 is a possible D gene (5 bases). CDR3 amino acids: CASSVEAGPQETQYF. The CDR3 DNA reads as TGTGCCAGCAGCGTAGAGGCGGGCCCCCAAGAGACCCAGTACTTC.